Here is one T cell receptor beta chain with its context. Sequenced by immunoSEQ multiplex PCR; TCRdb stores in-frame clones only, minus some. The sample yields tens of thousands of clones, about four fifths seen once. These data belong to a study of blood T cell repertoires in COVID-19. With V trimmed by 7 bases and J by 3 bases, 15 bases remained unmatched. Germline loops: CDR1 LNHDA, CDR2 SQIVND (reference sequence). CDR3 length equals 17 residues. Sequencing was done on a sample of peripheral blood. This clonotype was obtained from a man at least 80 years old with acute or convalescent COVID-19. J is TRBJ2-5 and V is TRBV19, with TRBD2 identical over 9 bases. The CDR3 is CASTPSAGGLWKETQYF. DNA for the CDR3: TGTGCCAGTACCCCCAGTGCGGGGGGGCTGTGGAAAGAGACCCAGTACTTC.